This T cell receptor (beta chain) was sequenced during a study of radiation and T cells in renal cell carcinoma. Stated time point: baseline pretreatment blood. Regarding treatment: 15 Gy SBRT to primary tumor, nephrectomy 4 weeks later. This clone appeared once. J lost 1 base, V lost 4 bases, and 5 bases had no gene match. Germline V gives CDR1 MNHNY, CDR2 SVGAGI (reference sequence). The CDR3 contains 16 residues. Generated by immunoSEQ multiplex PCR, the TCRdb table keeps only in-frame clones and is missing some. This table holds about 88,000 clones, 80% to 90% found once. This TCR derives from a man between 45 and 60 years old with renal cell carcinoma. The sequenced sample was blood, obtained from a patient whose treatment included radiotherapy and nephrectomy. The rearrangement uses TRBV6-6 and TRBJ2-3; 10 nucleotides match TRBD2. The CDR3 bases are TGTGCCAGCAGTTGGCTAGCGGGAGTAGGCACAGATACGCAGTATTTT. This translates into CASSWLAGVGTDTQYF.